Presented here are 26 T cell receptor beta chains from one specimen sequenced in a study of graft-versus-host responses after intestinal transplantation. Profiling relied on immunoSEQ multiplex PCR, and the TCRdb table lists in-frame clones only, not all of them. Of fewer than 25,000 clones in the sample, about 48% were seen once. Irradiated stimulators labeled with violet dye, around 200,000 in number, were plated with around 200,000 CFSE-labeled responders. Specimen: alloreactive CD8+ T cells from a mixed lymphocyte reaction culture, collected before transplantation. Subset specified: CFSE-low proliferating T cells sorted from approximately 6-day pre-transplant mixed lymphocyte reaction (GvH or HvG direction). The receptors come from a human patient who was an organ donor for intestinal transplantation.

The table lists this clone with a count of one. This chain joins TRBV10-2 and TRBJ2-1; D call uncertain. The V gene's germline CDR1 is WSHSY and CDR2 SAAADI. This CDR3 is 12 amino acids long. Trimming cost V 0 bases and J 8 bases, with 5 bases left between them. CDR3 sequence reads: CASSESSYEQFF. The CDR3 bases are TGCGCCAGCAGTGAGTCCTCGTATGAGCAGTTCTTC.

This clone has just one count. CDR3 nucleotide sequence: TGCGCCAGCAGTCAATCGACGCCTAGCCCTAGGAGGGCAGATACGCAGTATTTT. It specifies CASSQSTPSPRRADTQYF. This rearrangement joins TRBV23-1 to TRBJ2-3; D might be TRBD2 (6 bases). TRBV23-1 is an ORF, and what it does is uncertain. This CDR3 is 18 amino acids long. V lost 0 bases and J lost 4, with 20 bases in between.

The sample holds a few counts of this clone. V gene TRBV6-1 combines with J gene TRBJ2-3, with TRBD2 matching over 9 bases. This CDR3 region has 18 residues. Germline V gene data show CDR1 as MNHNS and CDR2 as SASEGT. J gave up 2 bases and V 3 bases, and 12 bases lay outside the gene matches. The CDR3 loop is CASSDHPFLAGITDTQYF. CDR3 in DNA: TGTGCCAGCAGTGACCACCCGTTCCTAGCGGGGATCACAGATACGCAGTATTTT.

The V call is TRBV6-5, the J call TRBJ2-7; no definite D call. The CDR3 is 13 residues long. In germline, CDR1 is MNHEY, CDR2 SVGAGI. Trimming pared 8 bases from V and 2 bases from J, leaving 13 bases between. As DNA, the CDR3 is TGTGCCAGCTTCGGTGGCAGCACCTACGAGCAGTACTTC. Translating gives CASFGGSTYEQYF.

The chain links TRBV2 to TRBJ1-2, with D perhaps TRBD1 (6 bases). CDR1 and CDR2 (germline): SNHLY, FYNNEI. Trimming pared 8 bases from V and 6 bases from J, leaving 13 bases between. The CDR3 covers 12 residues. As DNA, the CDR3 is TGTGCCAGCGGGAGGGGGGGAGATGGCTACACCTTC. Its protein product is CASGRGGDGYTF. Based on the CDR3 plus reference TRBV2 and TRBJ1-2, the full variable domain is EPEVTQTPSHQVTQMGQEVILRCVPISNHLYFYWYRQILGQKVEFLVSFYNNEISEKSEIFDDQFSVERPDGSNFTLKIRSTKLEDSAMYFCASGRGGDGYTFGSGTRLTVV.

This chain uses TRBV9 with TRBJ2-2, with D unresolved. Trimming removed 2 bases at V and 8 bases at J, with 13 bases between. Germline lookup yields CDR1 SGDLS and CDR2 YYNGEE. The CDR3 covers 14 residues. The DNA for the CDR3 is TGTGCCAGCAGCGTTCTCCTTGGGCAGGGGGAGCTGTTTTTT. The encoded protein is CASSVLLGQGELFF.

CDR3 loop: CASSLGALNTEAFF. DNA of the CDR3: TGCGCCAGCAGCTTAGGGGCTTTGAACACTGAAGCTTTCTTT. This chain links TRBV5-1 with TRBJ1-1, with D perhaps matching TRBD1 (5 bases). Trimming stripped 2 bases from V and 0 bases from J, with 8 bases between. The CDR3 covers 14 residues. The V gene's germline CDR1 is SGHRS and CDR2 YFSETQ.

By share, this clone ranks as medium-sized. The rearrangement joins TRBV27 to TRBJ2-1; TRBD2 matches 11 bases. This CDR3 is 15 amino acids long. Germline V lookup: CDR1 MNHEY, CDR2 SMNVEV (reference sequence). V trimming: 5 bases; J trimming: 9 bases; junction bases outside the gene matches: 9. The CDR3 reads CASSTTSGRLGEQFF. CDR3 bases: TGTGCCAGCAGTACCACTAGCGGGAGATTGGGTGAGCAGTTCTTC.

This clone was counted between two and nine times. The J gene is TRBJ1-2, the V gene TRBV5-6, with D perhaps TRBD1 (5 bases). This CDR3 has 14 residues. The ends were cut back, 2 bases at V and 3 bases at J, with 11 bases in the middle. Germline V lookup: CDR1 SGHDT, CDR2 YYEEEE. The CDR3 bases are TGTGCCAGCAGCTTCCTGACAGATGACTATGGCTACACCTTC. Its translation is CASSFLTDDYGYTF.

This clone was seen only a few times. The conserved phenylalanine or tryptophan normally closing the CDR3 is absent here, so this likely arose from a read error. It is unclear where the CDR3 begins or ends on the DNA, so no DNA is shown, and the CDR3 is as TCRdb lists it. The chain employs TRBV14 and TRBJ1-4. Germline CDR1 is SGHDN and CDR2 is FVKESK. The CDR3 region is 11 residues in length, termini included. CDR3: CASSQGEDSPV.

V and J are TRBV4-3 and TRBJ2-2; TRBD1 is a possible D gene (6 bases). The CDR3 length is 18 residues. Germline V CDR1 and CDR2: LGHNA, YSLEER. With 0 bases removed from V and 6 bases from J, the gap between germline ends came to 20 bases. Here the CDR3 DNA reads TGCGCCAGCAGCCAAGATCCCGCGCGACAGGCTAGCCCCGGGGAGCTGTTTTTT. Amino acids: CASSQDPARQASPGELFF.

The chain recombines TRBV7-6 with TRBJ2-7; TRBD1 is a possible D gene (5 bases). The germline V gene encodes CDR1 SGHVS and CDR2 FNYEAQ. This CDR3 is 13 amino acids long. Deletions cut 1 base from V and 7 bases from J, with 11 bases between. The CDR3 reads CASSLVAGNEQYF. DNA of the CDR3: TGTGCCAGCAGCTTAGTCGCAGGGAATGAGCAGTACTTC.

The rearrangement uses TRBV28 and TRBJ2-1, with TRBD2 matching over 7 bases. Germline loops: CDR1 MDHEN, CDR2 SYDVKM. This CDR3 spans 16 amino acids. V was clipped by 5 bases and J by 3 bases; unmatched bases: 10. As DNA, the CDR3 is TGTGCCAGCAGTGAGAGGGGAGCGGGAATCTACAATGAGCAGTTCTTC. Its translation: CASSERGAGIYNEQFF. The variable domain in full, with the rest retrieved from reference TRBV28 and TRBJ2-1, is DVKVTQSSRYLVKRTGEKVFLECVQDMDHENMFWYRQDPGLGLRLIYFSYDVKMKEKGDIPEGYSVSREKKERFSLILESASTNQTSMYLCASSERGAGIYNEQFFGPGTRLTVL.

The chain carries TRBV6-5 and TRBJ2-5, with TRBD2 identical over 7 bases. Germline lookup yields CDR1 MNHEY and CDR2 SVGAGI. V lost 5 bases, J lost 2 bases, and 5 bases stayed unmatched. This CDR3 is 14 amino acids long. Here the CDR3 DNA reads TGTGCCAGCAGTCCTCCGGGACTACAAGAGACCCAGTACTTC. Its protein product is CASSPPGLQETQYF.

The chain recombines TRBV7-8 with TRBJ2-1; 11 bases map to TRBD2. With 3 bases clipped from V and 3 bases from J, the junction kept 4 bases outside the gene matches. The CDR3 totals 16 residues. Germline CDR1 is SGHVS and CDR2 is FQNEAQ. CDR3 in amino acids: CASSFWTSGFYNEQFF. The CDR3 DNA reads TGTGCCAGCAGCTTCTGGACTAGCGGGTTCTACAATGAGCAGTTCTTC.

This clone has more than one count but fewer than ten. The rearrangement joins TRBV2 to TRBJ2-1; 8 bases fit TRBD2. Trimming removed 3 bases from V and 5 bases from J; junction bases left unmatched: 9. The CDR3 is 16 amino acids. CDR1 and CDR2 from the germline V gene are SNHLY and FYNNEI. This CDR3 is CASSDLGTSLDNEQFF. CDR3 DNA: TGTGCCAGCAGTGATCTTGGGACTAGTTTGGACAATGAGCAGTTCTTC.

This clone has just a few counts. This chain joins TRBV2 and TRBJ2-4; 8 nucleotides agree with TRBD1. Germline CDR1 is SNHLY and CDR2 is FYNNEI. J gave up 8 bases and V 5 bases, and 5 bases lay outside the gene matches. The CDR3 loop spans 13 amino acids. In DNA, the CDR3 is TGTGCCAGCAGTCAGGGGGCCGGGGACATTCAGTACTTC. Protein product: CASSQGAGDIQYF.

This clone appeared a few times. The CDR3: CASSQDRFYEQYF. DNA of the CDR3: TGTGCCAGCAGCCAAGATAGGTTCTACGAGCAGTACTTC. V and J are TRBV4-2 and TRBJ2-7; D uncertain. V was pared by 0 bases and J by 3 bases, with 6 bases between. CDR3 length: 13 residues. The germline V gene encodes CDR1 LGHNA and CDR2 YNFKEQ.

This clone showed up just a few times. The gene calls are TRBV7-3 and TRBJ2-5; 9 positions agree with TRBD2. There are 15 residues in the CDR3. Germline assignment: CDR1 SGHTA and CDR2 FQGTGA. The V gene end was trimmed by 5 bases and the J gene end by 3 bases; junction bases not matched to a gene: 7. In DNA form, the CDR3 reads TGTGCCAGCAGCCTTCTAGCGGGGTTCAAAGAGACCCAGTACTTC. Its translation is CASSLLAGFKETQYF. Filled out from reference TRBV7-3 and TRBJ2-5, the complete variable domain reads GAGVSQTPSNKVTEKGKYVELRCDPISGHTALYWYRQSLGQGPEFLIYFQGTGAADDSGLPNDRFFAVRPEGSVSTLKIQRTERGDSAVYLCASSLLAGFKETQYFGPGTRLLVL.

With regard to this clone: Its ends do not fully match the called genes, so a read error is possible. The gene calls are TRBV15 and TRBJ1-4, with D possibly TRBD1 on 6 matching bases. CDR1 and CDR2 (germline): LNHNV, YYDKDF (reference sequence). The CDR3 totals 15 residues. CDR3 sequence (DNA): TGTGCCACCAGCTACTATACACAGGGTTATGAAGAACTGTTTTTT. Translating gives CATSYYTQGYEELFF. The full variable domain, completed using reference TRBV15 and TRBJ1-4, is DAMVIQNPRYQVTQFGKPVTLSCSQTLNHNVMYWYQQKSSQAPKLLFHYYDKDFNNEADTPDNFQSRRPNTSFCFLDIRSPGLGDTAMYLCATSYYTQGYEELFFGSGTQLSVL.

This rearrangement joins TRBV30 to TRBJ1-3; D ambiguous. The V end lost 5 bases, the J end lost 0 bases, and 2 bases lay between the germline ends. Germline CDR1 GTSNPN, CDR2 SVGIG (reference sequence). The CDR3 extends over 11 amino acids. The CDR3 region is CAWRSGNTIYF. In DNA, the CDR3 is TGTGCCTGGCGCTCTGGAAACACCATATATTTT. The whole variable domain, filled in from reference TRBV30 and TRBJ1-3, reads SQTIHQWPATLVQPVGSPLSLECTVEGTSNPNLYWYRQAAGRGLQLLFYSVGIGQISSEVPQNLSASRPQDRQFILSSKKLLLSDSGFYLCAWRSGNTIYFGEGSWLTVV.

In nucleotides, the CDR3 is TGTGCCAGCGCGAGACCGAGACAGCAGGGGCCCAGAAGCAATCAGCCCCAGCATTTT. The encoded protein is CASARPRQQGPRSNQPQHF. The chain couples TRBV9 to TRBJ1-5; perhaps TRBD1 as D (6 bases). The germline V gene encodes CDR1 SGDLS and CDR2 YYNGEE. V gave up 7 bases and J gave up 1 base, with 27 bases separating them. The CDR3 is 19 amino acids. The full variable domain, rest sourced from reference TRBV9 and TRBJ1-5, is DSGVTQTPKHLITATGQRVTLRCSPRSGDLSVYWYQQSLDQGLQFLIQYYNGEERAKGNILERFSAQQFPDLHSELNLSSLELGDSALYFCASARPRQQGPRSNQPQHFGDGTRLSIL.

V and J are TRBV4-3 and TRBJ2-7; 9 bases are a match to TRBD1. With 0 bases clipped from V and 4 bases from J, the junction kept 10 bases outside the gene matches. From germline, CDR1 is LGHNA and CDR2 YSLEER. CDR3 size: 17 residues. The CDR3 sequence: CASSQDLYRDREYEQYF. CDR3 nucleotide sequence: TGCGCCAGCAGCCAAGACTTGTATCGGGACAGGGAATACGAGCAGTACTTC.

This clone occurred a few times. The chain employs TRBV2 and TRBJ1-5; possibly TRBD1 for D (6 bases). The CDR3 has 15 residues. Germline V lookup: CDR1 SNHLY, CDR2 FYNNEI. V lost 3 bases and J 0 bases, leaving 9 bases between the germline ends. As DNA, the CDR3 is TGTGCCAGCAGTGAGGGACAATATAGCAATCAGCCCCAGCATTTT. Its protein is CASSEGQYSNQPQHF.

V is TRBV19 and J is TRBJ2-2; weak D call: TRBD1 (5 bases). The CDR3 has 17 amino acids. V lost 4 bases, J lost 1 base, and 16 bases lay in between. CDR1 and CDR2 (germline): LNHDA, SQIVND (reference sequence). The CDR3 nucleotides are TGTGCCAGTAGTAAAAGGTGGCAGGGTTGGAACACCGGGGAGCTGTTTTTT. Its translation is CASSKRWQGWNTGELFF. The full variable domain, with the rest looked up from reference TRBV19 and TRBJ2-2, is DGGITQSPKYLFRKEGQNVTLSCEQNLNHDAMYWYRQDPGQGLRLIYYSQIVNDFQKGDIAEGYSVSREKKESFPLTVTSAQKNPTAFYLCASSKRWQGWNTGELFFGEGSRLTVL.

This clone was observed a handful of times. The chain carries TRBV5-4 and TRBJ2-3, with unresolved D. V was trimmed by 0 bases and J by 5 bases, leaving 7 bases between them. The CDR3 is 13 amino acids. Germline CDR1 is SGHNT and CDR2 is YYREEE (reference sequence). CDR3 sequence (DNA): TGTGCCAGCAGCTTGGGTGTGGGAGATACGCAGTATTTT. Its protein is CASSLGVGDTQYF.